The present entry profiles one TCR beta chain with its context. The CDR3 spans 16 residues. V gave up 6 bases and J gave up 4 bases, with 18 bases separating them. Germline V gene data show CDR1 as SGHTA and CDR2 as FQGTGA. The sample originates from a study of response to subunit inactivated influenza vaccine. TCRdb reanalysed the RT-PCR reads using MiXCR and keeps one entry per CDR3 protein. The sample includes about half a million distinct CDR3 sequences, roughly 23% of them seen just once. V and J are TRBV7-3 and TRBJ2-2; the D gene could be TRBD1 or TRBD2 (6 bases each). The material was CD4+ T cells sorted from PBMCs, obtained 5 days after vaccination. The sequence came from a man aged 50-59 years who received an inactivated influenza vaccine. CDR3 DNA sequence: TGTGCCAGCAGTCCAGCTACGGGGGCGAGCACCGGGGAGCTGTTTTTT. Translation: CASSPATGASTGELFF.